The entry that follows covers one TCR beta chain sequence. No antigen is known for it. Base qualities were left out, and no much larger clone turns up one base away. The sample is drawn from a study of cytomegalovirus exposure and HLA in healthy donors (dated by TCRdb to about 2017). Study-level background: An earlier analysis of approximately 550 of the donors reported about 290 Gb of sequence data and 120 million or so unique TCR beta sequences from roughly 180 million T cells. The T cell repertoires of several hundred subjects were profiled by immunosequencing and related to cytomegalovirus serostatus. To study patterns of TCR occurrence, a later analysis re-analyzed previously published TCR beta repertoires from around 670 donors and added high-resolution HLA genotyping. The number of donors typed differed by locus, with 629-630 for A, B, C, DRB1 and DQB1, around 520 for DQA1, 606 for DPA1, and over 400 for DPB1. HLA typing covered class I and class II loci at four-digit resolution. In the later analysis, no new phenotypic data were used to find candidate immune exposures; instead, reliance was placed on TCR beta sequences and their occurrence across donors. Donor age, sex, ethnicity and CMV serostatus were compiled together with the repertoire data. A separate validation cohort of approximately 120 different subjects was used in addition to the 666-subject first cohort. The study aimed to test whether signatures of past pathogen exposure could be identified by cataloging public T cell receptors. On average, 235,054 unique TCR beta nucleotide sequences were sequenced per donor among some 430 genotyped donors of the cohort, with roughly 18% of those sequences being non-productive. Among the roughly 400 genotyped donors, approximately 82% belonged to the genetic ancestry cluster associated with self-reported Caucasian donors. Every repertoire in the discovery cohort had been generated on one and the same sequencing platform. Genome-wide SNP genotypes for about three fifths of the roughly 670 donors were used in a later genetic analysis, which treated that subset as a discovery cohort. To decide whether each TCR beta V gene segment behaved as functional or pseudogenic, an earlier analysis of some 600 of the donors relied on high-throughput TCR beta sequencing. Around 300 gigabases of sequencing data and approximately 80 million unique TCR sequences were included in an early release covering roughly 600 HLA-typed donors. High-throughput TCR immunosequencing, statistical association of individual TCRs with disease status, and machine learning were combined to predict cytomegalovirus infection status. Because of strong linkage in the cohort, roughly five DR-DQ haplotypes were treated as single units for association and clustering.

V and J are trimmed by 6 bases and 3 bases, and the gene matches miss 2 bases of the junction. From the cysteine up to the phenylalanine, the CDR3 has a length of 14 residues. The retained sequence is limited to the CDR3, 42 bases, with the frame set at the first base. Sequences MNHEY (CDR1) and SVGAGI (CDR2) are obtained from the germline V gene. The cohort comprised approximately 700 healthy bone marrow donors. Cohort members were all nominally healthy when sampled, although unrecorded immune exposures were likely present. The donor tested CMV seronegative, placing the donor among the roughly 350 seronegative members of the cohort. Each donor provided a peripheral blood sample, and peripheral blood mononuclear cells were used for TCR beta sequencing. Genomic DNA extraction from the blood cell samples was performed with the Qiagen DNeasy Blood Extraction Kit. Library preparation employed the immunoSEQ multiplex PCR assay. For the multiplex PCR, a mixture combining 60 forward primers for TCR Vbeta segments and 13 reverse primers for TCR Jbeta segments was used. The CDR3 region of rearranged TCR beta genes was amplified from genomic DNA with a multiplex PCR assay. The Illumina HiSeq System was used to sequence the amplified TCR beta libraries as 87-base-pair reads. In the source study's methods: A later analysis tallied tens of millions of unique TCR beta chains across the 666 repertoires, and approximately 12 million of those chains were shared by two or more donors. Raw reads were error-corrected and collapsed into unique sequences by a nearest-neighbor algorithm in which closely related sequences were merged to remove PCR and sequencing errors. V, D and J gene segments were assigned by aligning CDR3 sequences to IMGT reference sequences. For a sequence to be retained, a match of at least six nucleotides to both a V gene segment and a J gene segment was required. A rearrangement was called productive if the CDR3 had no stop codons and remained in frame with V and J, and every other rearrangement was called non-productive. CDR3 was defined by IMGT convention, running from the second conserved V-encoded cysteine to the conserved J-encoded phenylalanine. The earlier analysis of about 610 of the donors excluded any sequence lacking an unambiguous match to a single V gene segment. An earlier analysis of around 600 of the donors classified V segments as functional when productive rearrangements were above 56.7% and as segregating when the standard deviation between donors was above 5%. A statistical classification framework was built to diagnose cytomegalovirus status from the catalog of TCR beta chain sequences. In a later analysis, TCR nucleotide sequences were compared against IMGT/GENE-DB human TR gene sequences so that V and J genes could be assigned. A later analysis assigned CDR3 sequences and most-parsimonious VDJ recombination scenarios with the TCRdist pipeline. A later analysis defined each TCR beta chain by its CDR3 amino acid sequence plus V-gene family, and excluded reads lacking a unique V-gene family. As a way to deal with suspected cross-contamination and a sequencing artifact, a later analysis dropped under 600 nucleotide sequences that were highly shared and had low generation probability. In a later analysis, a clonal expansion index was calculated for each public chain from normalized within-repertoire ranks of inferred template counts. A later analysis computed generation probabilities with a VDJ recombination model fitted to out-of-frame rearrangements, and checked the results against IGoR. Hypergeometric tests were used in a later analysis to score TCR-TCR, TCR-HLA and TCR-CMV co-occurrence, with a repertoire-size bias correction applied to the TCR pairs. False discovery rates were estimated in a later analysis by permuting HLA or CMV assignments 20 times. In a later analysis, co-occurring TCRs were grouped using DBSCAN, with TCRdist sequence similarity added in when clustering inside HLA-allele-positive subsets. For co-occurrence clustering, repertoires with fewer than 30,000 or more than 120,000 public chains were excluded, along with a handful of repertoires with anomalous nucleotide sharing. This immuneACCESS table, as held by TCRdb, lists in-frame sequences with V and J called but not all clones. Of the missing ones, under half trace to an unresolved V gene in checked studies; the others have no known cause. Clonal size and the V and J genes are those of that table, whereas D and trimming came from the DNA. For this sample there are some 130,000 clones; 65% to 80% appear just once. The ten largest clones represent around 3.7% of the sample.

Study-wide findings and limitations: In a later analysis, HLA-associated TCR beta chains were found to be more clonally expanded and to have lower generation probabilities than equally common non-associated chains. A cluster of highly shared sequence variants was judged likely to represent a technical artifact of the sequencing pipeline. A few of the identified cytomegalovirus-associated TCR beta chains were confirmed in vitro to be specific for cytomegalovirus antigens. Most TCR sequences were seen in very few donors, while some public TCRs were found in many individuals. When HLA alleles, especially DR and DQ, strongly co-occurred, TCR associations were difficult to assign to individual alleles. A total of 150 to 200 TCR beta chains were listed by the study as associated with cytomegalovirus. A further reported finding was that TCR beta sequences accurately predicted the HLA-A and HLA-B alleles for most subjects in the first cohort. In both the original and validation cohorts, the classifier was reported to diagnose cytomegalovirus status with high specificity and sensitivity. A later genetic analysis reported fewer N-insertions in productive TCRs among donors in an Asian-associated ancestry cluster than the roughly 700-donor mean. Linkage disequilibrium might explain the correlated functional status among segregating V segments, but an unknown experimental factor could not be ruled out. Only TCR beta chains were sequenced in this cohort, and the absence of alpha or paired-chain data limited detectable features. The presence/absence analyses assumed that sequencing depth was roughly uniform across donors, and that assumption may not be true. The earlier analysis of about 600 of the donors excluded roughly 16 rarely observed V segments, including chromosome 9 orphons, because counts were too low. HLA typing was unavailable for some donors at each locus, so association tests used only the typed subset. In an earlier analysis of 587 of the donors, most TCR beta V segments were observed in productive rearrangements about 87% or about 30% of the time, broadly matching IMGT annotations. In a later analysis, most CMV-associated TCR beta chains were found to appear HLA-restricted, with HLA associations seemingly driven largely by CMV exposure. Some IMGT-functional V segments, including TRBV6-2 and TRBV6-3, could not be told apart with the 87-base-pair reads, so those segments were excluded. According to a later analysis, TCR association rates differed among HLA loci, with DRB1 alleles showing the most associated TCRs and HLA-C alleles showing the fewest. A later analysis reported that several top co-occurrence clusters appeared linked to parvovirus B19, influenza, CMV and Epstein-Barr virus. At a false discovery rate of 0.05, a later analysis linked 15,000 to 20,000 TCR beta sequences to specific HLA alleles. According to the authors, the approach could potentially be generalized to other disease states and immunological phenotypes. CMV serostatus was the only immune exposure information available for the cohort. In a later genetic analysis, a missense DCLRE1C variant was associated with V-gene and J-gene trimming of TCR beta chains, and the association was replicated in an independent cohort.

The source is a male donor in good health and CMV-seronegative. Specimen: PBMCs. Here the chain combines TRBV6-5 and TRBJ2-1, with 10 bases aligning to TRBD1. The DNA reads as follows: TGTGCCAGCAGCCGGGACAGGGGCTACAATGAGCAGTTCTTC. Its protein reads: CASSRDRGYNEQFF.